Listed below are T cell receptor beta chains from one sample, sequenced in a study of beta chain features in type 1 diabetes. The assay was immunoSEQ multiplex PCR, and TCRdb's table has in-frame clones only and misses some. Of tens of thousands of clones in the sample, around 64% were seen once. The sequencing sample was made of Tregs from blood. The receptors come from a woman under 40 in good health. Each CDR3 is given with its conserved first and last residue. The order of the fields is J gene, CDR3 length, D gene, clone size, V gene, CDR3 DNA, CDR3 protein. A D gene is named only where the DNA matches it firmly. Rows give clone size only sometimes, using once, few, many, or a class for an expanded clone.

J gene: TRBJ2-1
CDR3 length: 15
D gene: TRBD2
clone size: few
V gene: TRBV9
CDR3 DNA: TGTGCCAGCAGCGTTAGCGGGAGAGAAGGGAATGAGCAGTTCTTC
CDR3 protein: CASSVSGREGNEQFF

J gene: TRBJ1-4
CDR3 length: 14
D gene: TRBD1
clone size: NA
V gene: TRBV27
CDR3 DNA: TGTGCCAGCAGTTTATCGAGGACAGGGGGGAAACTGTTTTTT
CDR3 protein: CASSLSRTGGKLFF

J gene: TRBJ1-5
CDR3 length: 14
D gene: NA
clone size: NA
V gene: TRBV27
CDR3 DNA: TGTGCCAGCAGTTTCGGCGGGGGGAGTCAGCCCCAGCATTTT
CDR3 protein: CASSFGGGSQPQHF

J gene: TRBJ2-1
CDR3 length: 12
D gene: NA
clone size: few
V gene: TRBV7-9
CDR3 DNA: TGTGCCAGCAGCTCGTCGTACTATGAGCAGTTCTTC
CDR3 protein: CASSSSYYEQFF

J gene: TRBJ1-1
CDR3 length: 15
D gene: TRBD1
clone size: NA
V gene: TRBV5-5
CDR3 DNA: TGTGCCAGCAGCTTTCTGGACAGGATGAACACTGAAGCTTTCTTT
CDR3 protein: CASSFLDRMNTEAFF

J gene: TRBJ2-7
CDR3 length: 12
D gene: NA
clone size: few
V gene: TRBV2
CDR3 DNA: TGTGCCAGCAGTCCTCGGGCCTACGAGCAGTACTTC
CDR3 protein: CASSPRAYEQYF

J gene: TRBJ2-7
CDR3 length: 15
D gene: TRBD1
clone size: few
V gene: TRBV7-3
CDR3 DNA: TGTGCCAGCAGCTTAGGACAGGGTCTCCTCTACGAGCAGTACTTC
CDR3 protein: CASSLGQGLLYEQYF

J gene: TRBJ1-5
CDR3 length: 14
D gene: TRBD1
clone size: NA
V gene: TRBV7-2
CDR3 DNA: TGTGCCAGCAGCCCGGACAGGGGGGTTCAGCCCCAGCATTTT
CDR3 protein: CASSPDRGVQPQHF

J gene: TRBJ2-1
CDR3 length: 17
D gene: TRBD2
clone size: NA
V gene: TRBV5-1
CDR3 DNA: TGCGCCAGCAGCGAGGGGACTAGCGGGACCCTACGCTCTGAGCAGTTCTTC
CDR3 protein: CASSEGTSGTLRSEQFF

J gene: TRBJ2-1
CDR3 length: 14
D gene: NA
clone size: NA
V gene: TRBV7-2
CDR3 DNA: TGTGCCAGCAGCTCCGACCAGGGGTGGAATGAGCAGTTCTTC
CDR3 protein: CASSSDQGWNEQFF

J gene: TRBJ2-2
CDR3 length: 13
D gene: TRBD2
clone size: NA
V gene: TRBV5-1
CDR3 DNA: TGCGCCAGCAGCTCTAGCGGTGGCGGGGAGCTGTTTTTT
CDR3 protein: CASSSSGGGELFF

J gene: TRBJ2-1
CDR3 length: 15
D gene: TRBD1
clone size: NA
V gene: TRBV7-8
CDR3 DNA: TGTGCCAGCAGCCCCAACAGGGGTACCTACAATGAGCAGTTCTTC
CDR3 protein: CASSPNRGTYNEQFF

J gene: TRBJ2-1
CDR3 length: 16
D gene: TRBD2
clone size: few
V gene: TRBV5-1
CDR3 DNA: TGCGCCAGCAGCATGACTAGCGGGAGCGGTTGGAATGAGCAGTTCTTC
CDR3 protein: CASSMTSGSGWNEQFF

J gene: TRBJ2-5
CDR3 length: 14
D gene: NA
clone size: few
V gene: TRBV7-3
CDR3 DNA: TGTGCCAGCAGCTTAACGGCAGACCAAGAGACCCAGTACTTC
CDR3 protein: CASSLTADQETQYF

J gene: TRBJ2-7
CDR3 length: 15
D gene: NA
clone size: few
V gene: TRBV19
CDR3 DNA: TGTGCCAGTAGTACGCGGGGACTTCCCAACTACGAGCAGTACTTC
CDR3 protein: CASSTRGLPNYEQYF

J gene: TRBJ2-2
CDR3 length: 12
D gene: NA
clone size: NA
V gene: TRBV2
CDR3 DNA: TGTGCCAGCAGGTCCGGCACCGGGGAGCTGTTTTTT
CDR3 protein: CASRSGTGELFF

J gene: TRBJ2-7
CDR3 length: 17
D gene: TRBD1
clone size: NA
V gene: TRBV18
CDR3 DNA: TGTGCCAGCTCACGGAAGACCGGGACAGGGATGGCCCACGAGCAGTACTTC
CDR3 protein: CASSRKTGTGMAHEQYF

J gene: TRBJ1-1
CDR3 length: 14
D gene: NA
clone size: NA
V gene: TRBV7-9
CDR3 DNA: TGTGCCAGCAGCTTAAGGACAGTGAACACTGAAGCTTTCTTT
CDR3 protein: CASSLRTVNTEAFF

J gene: TRBJ2-1
CDR3 length: 16
D gene: TRBD2
clone size: NA
V gene: TRBV2
CDR3 DNA: TGTGCCAGCAGCAAGACCGTCGGGGGGGCAGTCAATGAGCAGTTCTTC
CDR3 protein: CASSKTVGGAVNEQFF

J gene: TRBJ2-5
CDR3 length: 17
D gene: NA
clone size: NA
V gene: TRBV7-3
CDR3 DNA: TGTGCCAGCAGCTTAATTGGTCCAGGTAGTATTGCGGAGACCCAGTACTTC
CDR3 protein: CASSLIGPGSIAETQYF

J gene: TRBJ2-1
CDR3 length: 11
D gene: NA
clone size: NA
V gene: TRBV6-6
CDR3 DNA: TGTGCCAGCAGTTACTTATATGAGCAGTTCTTC
CDR3 protein: CASSYLYEQFF

J gene: TRBJ1-1
CDR3 length: 13
D gene: TRBD1
clone size: NA
V gene: TRBV7-9
CDR3 DNA: TGTGCCAGCAGCTTTACAGGGGGCACTGAAGCTTTCTTT
CDR3 protein: CASSFTGGTEAFF

J gene: TRBJ2-3
CDR3 length: 13
D gene: TRBD2
clone size: NA
V gene: TRBV19
CDR3 DNA: TGTGCCAGTAAACGCCGGGGGGCAGATACGCAGTATTTT
CDR3 protein: CASKRRGADTQYF

J gene: TRBJ2-5
CDR3 length: 14
D gene: NA
clone size: NA
V gene: TRBV12-5
CDR3 DNA: TGTGCTAGTGGCCAACAGGGAGGGATAGAGACCCAGTACTTC
CDR3 protein: CASGQQGGIETQYF

J gene: TRBJ2-1
CDR3 length: 13
D gene: NA
clone size: NA
V gene: TRBV7-8
CDR3 DNA: TGTGCCAGCAGCGCACAGGAGGGCGGAGAGCAGTTCTTC
CDR3 protein: CASSAQEGGEQFF

J gene: TRBJ2-2
CDR3 length: 16
D gene: TRBD2
clone size: once
V gene: TRBV5-1
CDR3 DNA: TGCGCCAGCAGCTTAACTAGCGGGAGTAAAACCGGGGAGCTGTTTTTT
CDR3 protein: CASSLTSGSKTGELFF

J gene: TRBJ2-2
CDR3 length: 15
D gene: TRBD2
clone size: NA
V gene: TRBV7-6
CDR3 DNA: TGTGCCAGCAGCTTAGTGGGGACTAGCGCCGGGGAGCTGTTTTTT
CDR3 protein: CASSLVGTSAGELFF

J gene: TRBJ2-7
CDR3 length: 13
D gene: TRBD1
clone size: few
V gene: TRBV15
CDR3 DNA: TGTGCCACCAGCAGGGACAGGGCGGGTGAGCAGTACTTC
CDR3 protein: CATSRDRAGEQYF

J gene: TRBJ1-2
CDR3 length: 13
D gene: NA
clone size: NA
V gene: TRBV29-1
CDR3 DNA: TGCAGCGTTTCGACTCCGGCCAACTATGGCTACACCTTC
CDR3 protein: CSVSTPANYGYTF

J gene: TRBJ2-3
CDR3 length: 15
D gene: TRBD2
clone size: NA
V gene: TRBV7-2
CDR3 DNA: TGTGCCAGCAGCTCAGGTAGCGGGAGATCAGATACGCAGTATTTT
CDR3 protein: CASSSGSGRSDTQYF

J gene: TRBJ2-1
CDR3 length: 13
D gene: NA
clone size: few
V gene: TRBV5-1
CDR3 DNA: TGCGCCAGCAGCTTGCCTAGCCTGAATGAGCAGTTCTTC
CDR3 protein: CASSLPSLNEQFF

J gene: TRBJ2-7
CDR3 length: 16
D gene: NA
clone size: NA
V gene: TRBV11-1
CDR3 DNA: TGTGCCAGCAGCTTAGTCTTCGGGACACCCCAGTACGAGCAGTACTTC
CDR3 protein: CASSLVFGTPQYEQYF

J gene: TRBJ2-7
CDR3 length: 20
D gene: TRBD2
clone size: NA
V gene: TRBV19
CDR3 DNA: TGTGCCAGTAGCAAACGACCTCCGGGACTAGCGGGCGACGAGGCCTACGAGCAGTACTTC
CDR3 protein: CASSKRPPGLAGDEAYEQYF